The 18 T cell receptor beta chains reported below all come from one sample, sequenced in a study of cytotoxic CD8 clonotypes in ibrutinib-treated CLL. Profiled with immunoSEQ multiplex PCR; TCRdb holds only in-frame clones, not every one. The sample has roughly 160,000 clones; more than 75% are singletons. Sequencing used PBMCs, obtained after 12 months of ibrutinib treatment. These TCRs come from a human donor with chronic lymphocytic leukemia.

The chain couples TRBV7-2 to TRBJ2-5, with D perhaps TRBD1 (5 bases). This CDR3 has 13 amino acids. The V end lost 2 bases, the J end lost 5 bases, and 9 bases lay between the germline ends. CDR1 is SGHTA, CDR2 FQGNSA, per germline. The CDR3 spells CASSLQGWETQYF. Here the CDR3 DNA reads TGTGCCAGCAGCTTACAGGGCTGGGAGACCCAGTACTTC.

The gene calls are TRBV7-9 and TRBJ2-2; D perhaps matches TRBD2 (6 bases). Trimming took off 3 bases at V and 6 bases at J, with 14 bases between the two ends. The CDR3 is 15 residues long. Germline assignment: CDR1 SEHNR and CDR2 FQNEAQ (reference sequence). The CDR3 loop reads CASSFWRVGAGELFF. CDR3 nucleotide sequence: TGTGCCAGCAGCTTCTGGAGGGTTGGGGCCGGGGAGCTGTTTTTT.

Only a few counts were recorded for this clone. The chain carries TRBV11-3 and TRBJ2-2; the D is unclear. Germline-derived CDR1 and CDR2 are SGHNT and YENEEA. This CDR3 is 11 amino acids long. Deletions cut 8 bases from V and 6 bases from J, with 7 bases between. CDR3 residues: CASEKSGELFF. CDR3 DNA sequence: TGTGCCAGCGAGAAGTCCGGGGAGCTGTTTTTT. The whole variable domain, filled in from reference TRBV11-3 and TRBJ2-2, reads EAGVVQSPRYKIIEKKQPVAFWCNPISGHNTLYWYLQNLGQGPELLIRYENEEAVDDSQLPKDRFSAERLKGVDSTLKIQPAELGDSAVYLCASEKSGELFFGEGSRLTVL.

The V call is TRBV4-3, the J call TRBJ1-1; perhaps TRBD1 as D (5 bases). Per germline, CDR1 LGHNA and CDR2 YSLEER. Trimming stripped 4 bases from V and 1 base from J, with 10 bases between. The CDR3 length is 14 residues. The CDR3 loop is CASSPQVANTEAFF. CDR3 DNA: TGCGCCAGCAGCCCACAGGTTGCGAACACTGAAGCTTTCTTT.

V usage is TRBV11-2 and J usage is TRBJ2-3; D gene unclear. The CDR3 consists of 15 residues. V was pared by 3 bases and J by 0 bases, with 10 bases between. The germline CDR1 and CDR2 sequences are SGHAT and FQNNGV. DNA for the CDR3: TGTGCCAGCAGCTTGTGGACCCTTAGCACAGATACGCAGTATTTT. It yields the protein CASSLWTLSTDTQYF.

The chain recombines TRBV6-5 with TRBJ1-2, with 7 bases lining up with TRBD1. Germline CDR1 reads MNHEY; CDR2 reads SVGAGI. The CDR3 sequence is 14 residues long. V lost 2 bases and J lost 6; bases outside the gene matches: 6. DNA of the CDR3: TGTGCCAGCAGTTACGGACAGGCGAGAAATGGCTACACCTTC. Its translation: CASSYGQARNGYTF.

The rearrangement links TRBV6-5 to TRBJ1-2; D perhaps matches TRBD1 (5 bases). This CDR3 is 14 amino acids long. The ends were cut back, 8 bases at V and 1 base at J, with 14 bases in the middle. Germline lookup yields CDR1 MNHEY and CDR2 SVGAGI. Here the CDR3 reads CASARGRGNYGYTF. CDR3 DNA: TGTGCCAGCGCCCGGGGGAGAGGTAACTATGGCTACACCTTC.

This clone was picked up many times. The chain couples TRBV29-1 to TRBJ2-1; D is perhaps TRBD2 (5 bases). Looked up from germline, CDR1 is SQVTM and CDR2 is ANQGSEA. The V and J ends lost 3 bases and 6 bases respectively, with 15 bases between them. This CDR3 region has 14 residues. The CDR3 nucleotides are TGCAGCGTTGATCGGAGTAGCGCCGTCAATGAGCAGTTCTTC. As protein: CSVDRSSAVNEQFF.

The V gene is TRBV10-1, the J gene TRBJ2-1; TRBD1 matches 7 bases. This CDR3 region has 16 residues. Germline values: CDR1 WNHNN, CDR2 SYGVQD (reference sequence). With 2 bases clipped from V and 3 bases from J, the junction kept 7 bases outside the gene matches. The CDR3 DNA is TGCGCCAGCAGTGAGATGGCGACAGGGCTCTACAATGAGCAGTTCTTC. Its protein is CASSEMATGLYNEQFF.

For the CDR3, the DNA is TGTGCCAGCAGCTTAGGGACTGAGACACGCTATGGCTACACCTTC. It encodes CASSLGTETRYGYTF. V is TRBV11-2 and J is TRBJ1-2; D not resolved. This CDR3 has 15 amino acids. Trimming left V 1 base short and J 4 bases short, with 13 bases between. The germline CDR1 and CDR2 sequences are SGHAT and FQNNGV.

This chain joins TRBV28 and TRBJ1-2; 8 bases map to TRBD1. With 8 bases clipped from V and 8 bases from J, the junction kept 16 bases outside the gene matches. In germline, CDR1 is MDHEN, CDR2 SYDVKM. This CDR3 has 15 amino acids. The CDR3 spells CASATDRGQVEGYTF. The CDR3 bases are TGTGCCAGCGCAACCGACAGGGGCCAAGTGGAAGGCTACACCTTC.

The chain uses TRBV11-2 and TRBJ2-7, with TRBD2 as a possible D gene (5 bases). The CDR3 loop spans 13 amino acids. Looked up from germline, CDR1 is SGHAT and CDR2 is FQNNGV. V was clipped by 8 bases and J by 3 bases, with 14 bases between them. CDR3 in DNA: TGTGCCAGCCGCGGAGGAGGCATCTACGAGCAGTACTTC. It yields the protein CASRGGGIYEQYF.

The gene calls are TRBV5-1 and TRBJ2-2; the D is unclear. In germline, CDR1 is SGHRS, CDR2 YFSETQ. The CDR3 loop spans 12 amino acids. Trimming took 7 bases from V and 7 from J, leaving 11 bases between them. The CDR3 protein is CASHRASGELFF. DNA of the CDR3: TGCGCCAGCCACCGGGCGAGCGGGGAGCTGTTTTTT.

This clone was detected only a few times. This sequence joins TRBV4-3 and TRBJ2-2; D is ambiguous. V shed 2 bases and J shed 6 bases, with 4 bases lying between them. This CDR3 comprises 12 residues. In germline, CDR1 is LGHNA, CDR2 YSLEER. The CDR3 nucleotides are TGCGCCAGCAGCCAAAGACCCGGGGAGCTGTTTTTT. It yields the protein CASSQRPGELFF.

J is TRBJ2-5 and V is TRBV28, with TRBD1 matching 9 bases. After removal of 5 bases from V and 7 bases from J, the junction contained 17 bases not matched to a gene. The CDR3 totals 17 residues. Germline CDR1 reads MDHEN; CDR2 reads SYDVKM. Here the CDR3 DNA reads TGTGCCAGCAGTACCCCCGGCGGGACAGGGTGGGTTGGGACCCAGTACTTC. Translation: CASSTPGGTGWVGTQYF.

The V call is TRBV9, the J call TRBJ2-5, with TRBD1 matching 8 bases. The CDR3 contains 15 residues. After removal of 0 bases from V and 5 bases from J, the junction contained 6 bases not matched to a gene. Germline V gene lookup returns CDR1 SGDLS and CDR2 YYNGEE. The CDR3 nucleotides read TGTGCCAGCAGCGTAGGCCCAGGGGGCAGGGAGACCCAGTACTTC. It specifies CASSVGPGGRETQYF.

The chain employs TRBV28 and TRBJ1-3, with 12 bases lining up with TRBD1. V shed 5 bases, J shed 5 bases, and the junction held 10 bases outside the gene matches. Germline V gene sequence: CDR1 MDHEN, CDR2 SYDVKM. CDR3 length: 17 amino acids. Here the CDR3 reads CASSATLGQGARNTIYF. The CDR3 DNA reads as TGTGCCAGCAGTGCTACGTTGGGACAGGGGGCGCGAAACACCATATATTTT.

This clone was observed a single time. The chain combines TRBV19 with TRBJ2-1; 11 bases align to TRBD2. The germline CDR1 and CDR2 sequences are LNHDA and SQIVND (reference sequence). V trimming: 4 bases; J trimming: 7 bases; junction bases outside the gene matches: 6. CDR3 length: 15 residues. The CDR3 region is CASSTGPSGGNEQFF. Written as DNA, the CDR3 is TGTGCCAGTAGTACCGGGCCTAGCGGGGGGAATGAGCAGTTCTTC. Filled out from reference TRBV19 and TRBJ2-1, the complete variable domain reads DGGITQSPKYLFRKEGQNVTLSCEQNLNHDAMYWYRQDPGQGLRLIYYSQIVNDFQKGDIAEGYSVSREKKESFPLTVTSAQKNPTAFYLCASSTGPSGGNEQFFGPGTRLTVL.